Shown below are 25 T cell receptor beta chains from a single sample sequenced in a study of CD8 T cells in Susac syndrome. After extraction with the RNeasy kit, about 0.45 to 1 ug of the RNA was reverse transcribed using random hexamers. TCRdb analysed the immunoSEQ multiplex PCR reads with MiXCR anew, one entry per CDR3 protein. The sample holds about 90,000 distinct CDR3 sequences, roughly 91% seen once. The specimen sequenced was CD8+ T cells from PBMCs. The receptors originated from a human donor in good health.

The chain combines TRBV5-1 with TRBJ2-5; 10 bases are a match to TRBD2. CDR1 is SGHRS and CDR2 is YFSETQ in the germline V gene. With V trimmed by 2 bases and J by 5 bases, 12 bases remained unmatched. CDR3 size: 17 residues. The chain's CDR3 is CASSFQRGGQYGETQYF. The CDR3 nucleotides read TGCGCCAGCAGCTTCCAGCGGGGGGGCCAGTACGGGGAGACCCAGTACTTC.

The chain's CDR3 is CSSHGQAWGYTF. CDR3 coding DNA: TGCAGTTCCCACGGCCAGGCTTGGGGCTACACCTTC. The rearrangement joins TRBV20-1 to TRBJ1-2; D gene uncertain. The CDR3 spans 12 residues. Trimming shortened V by 8 bases and J by 8 bases, and 18 bases separated the two germline ends. Per germline, CDR1 DFQATT and CDR2 SNEGSKA (reference sequence).

V usage is TRBV7-9 and J usage is TRBJ2-1; 9 nucleotides align to TRBD2. From germline, CDR1 is SEHNR and CDR2 FQNEAQ (reference sequence). CDR3 length: 15 residues. With 5 bases clipped from V and 4 bases from J, the junction kept 6 bases outside the gene matches. CDR3 DNA sequence: TGTGCCAGCAGCCTGACTAGCGGACCGTACAATGAGCAGTTCTTC. The encoded protein is CASSLTSGPYNEQFF.

This clonotype was seen just once. The V gene is TRBV4-1, the J gene TRBJ1-5, with unresolved D. Germline CDR1 reads MGHRA; CDR2 reads YSYEKL. V was shortened by 1 base and J by 0 bases, with 4 bases between the two germline ends. This CDR3 contains 14 residues. Written as DNA, the CDR3 is TGCGCCAGCAGCCAAGTTGATAGCAATCAGCCCCAGCATTTT. This encodes CASSQVDSNQPQHF.

This rearrangement joins TRBV18 to TRBJ2-2; D is unclear. Germline CDR1 is KGHSH and CDR2 is LQKENI. V was shortened by 0 bases and J by 0 bases, with 20 bases between the two germline ends. The CDR3 is 20 residues long. The CDR3 DNA follows: TGTGCCAGCTCACCACCGGCACGCTATAACTCCCAAACGAACACCGGGGAGCTGTTTTTT. This translates into CASSPPARYNSQTNTGELFF.

J is TRBJ2-2 and V is TRBV29-1; D is uncertain. CDR3 size: 14 residues. The V and J ends lost 6 bases and 9 bases respectively, with 20 bases between them. Germline V gene sequence: CDR1 SQVTM, CDR2 ANQGSEA. The CDR3 here is CSVQSGEEDRELFF. CDR3 DNA sequence: TGCAGCGTCCAAAGTGGGGAAGAGGATAGGGAGCTGTTTTTT.

The chain couples TRBV5-6 to TRBJ1-1; the match to TRBD1 covers 10 bases. This CDR3 contains 14 residues. V was clipped by 3 bases and J by 6 bases; unmatched bases: 5. The germline V gene encodes CDR1 SGHDT and CDR2 YYEEEE. This CDR3 reads CASSSGQGGAEAFF. The DNA for the CDR3 is TGTGCCAGCAGCTCCGGACAGGGGGGCGCTGAAGCTTTCTTT. Based on the CDR3 plus reference TRBV5-6 and TRBJ1-1, the full variable domain is DAGVTQSPTHLIKTRGQQVTLRCSPKSGHDTVSWYQQALGQGPQFIFQYYEEEERQRGNFPDRFSGHQFPNYSSELNVNALLLGDSALYLCASSSGQGGAEAFFGQGTRLTVV.

V gene TRBV2 combines with J gene TRBJ1-1; 8 bases fit TRBD1. V lost 10 bases, J lost 1 base, and 2 bases stayed unmatched. Germline loops: CDR1 SNHLY, CDR2 FYNNEI. The CDR3 is made up of 12 amino acids. Here the CDR3 DNA reads TGTGCCACGGGACAGGAGAACACTGAAGCTTTCTTT. Its protein is CATGQENTEAFF.

The chain employs TRBV7-6 and TRBJ2-1; 10 nucleotides line up with TRBD2. CDR1 is SGHVS and CDR2 is FNYEAQ in the germline V gene. The CDR3 extends over 15 amino acids. The ends lost 1 base at V and 7 bases at J; junction bases unmatched: 4. CDR3 sequence (DNA): TGTGCCAGCAGCTTAGTAGCGGGGGGTCTTAATGAGCAGTTCTTC. This encodes CASSLVAGGLNEQFF.

For this clonotype: At one of its ends the junction is not consistent with the germline gene, which may arise from a read error. This sequence joins TRBV2 and TRBJ2-1; TRBD2 agrees at 7 bases. The CDR3 runs 14 residues. The germline CDR1 and CDR2 sequences are SNHLY and FYNNEI. CDR3 amino acids: CASSELRDYPEIEF. The CDR3 DNA follows: TGTGCCAGCAGTGAATTAAGGGACTACCCGGAAATAGAGTTC.

The V call is TRBV29-1, the J call TRBJ2-1; 7 bases are a match to TRBD1. V lost 5 bases to trimming and J lost 4 bases; unmatched junction nucleotides: 8. Germline V gives CDR1 SQVTM, CDR2 ANQGSEA. The CDR3 is 14 residues long. CDR3 in amino acids: CSVPRGTVYNEQFF. Written as DNA, the CDR3 is TGCAGCGTTCCAAGGGGGACAGTATACAATGAGCAGTTCTTC.

The chain combines TRBV27 with TRBJ1-1; D is unclear. Trimming stripped 3 bases from V and 1 base from J, with 6 bases between. The CDR3 sequence is 13 residues long. Germline lookup yields CDR1 MNHEY and CDR2 SMNVEV (reference sequence). The CDR3 reads CASSFSENTEAFF. CDR3 sequence (DNA): TGTGCCAGCAGTTTCAGTGAGAACACTGAAGCTTTCTTT.

The V and J genes are TRBV6-5 and TRBJ2-1; the D gene is possibly TRBD1 (5 bases). Trimming took 0 bases from V and 6 from J, leaving 6 bases between them. The CDR3 extends over 13 amino acids. Germline CDR1 MNHEY, CDR2 SVGAGI. DNA of the CDR3: TGTGCCAGCAGTTACTCCGACAGCAATGAGCAGTTCTTC. Its translation is CASSYSDSNEQFF.

This clonotype has just one count. The rearrangement uses TRBV7-3 and TRBJ2-5; 9 bases are shared with TRBD2. From germline, CDR1 is SGHTA and CDR2 FQGTGA. Trimming cost V 0 bases and J 5 bases; bases outside gene matches: 4. The CDR3 runs to 15 residues. The CDR3 is CASSLTAGGAETQYF. The CDR3 DNA follows: TGTGCCAGCAGCTTAACAGCGGGGGGCGCGGAGACCCAGTACTTC.

The table lists this clonotype with a few counts. This chain connects TRBV2 to TRBJ1-5, with unresolved D. This CDR3 is built from 14 residues. The V gene lost 5 bases and the J gene lost 0 bases, with 8 bases spanning the gap. The germline V gene has CDR1 SNHLY and CDR2 FYNNEI. The CDR3 DNA sequence: TGTGCCAGCAGTCTCCGAGATAGCAATCAGCCCCAGCATTTT. Translation gives CASSLRDSNQPQHF.

This clonotype was detected once. The chain has TRBV18 and TRBJ1-1; D remains unclear. Germline assignment: CDR1 KGHSH and CDR2 LQKENI. V lost 3 bases and J lost 1, with 15 bases in between. This CDR3 contains 16 residues. The CDR3 nucleotides are TGTGCCAGCTCACCGCCAAACAGTGGAAAGAACACTGAAGCTTTCTTT. Translation: CASSPPNSGKNTEAFF.

The chain joins TRBV19 to TRBJ2-1; 7 bases map to TRBD1. This CDR3 contains 14 residues. Germline V gene data show CDR1 as LNHDA and CDR2 as SQIVND (reference sequence). V gave up 6 bases and J gave up 0 bases; unmatched junction bases: 2. DNA for the CDR3: TGTGCCAGTAGAGGGGACAGCTCCTACAATGAGCAGTTCTTC. This sequence encodes CASRGDSSYNEQFF.

This chain joins TRBV5-1 and TRBJ2-2, with TRBD1 identical over 7 bases. V lost 4 bases to trimming and J lost 3 bases; unmatched junction nucleotides: 9. CDR1 and CDR2 (germline): SGHRS, YFSETQ. The CDR3 is 16 amino acids. CDR3 in amino acids: CASSPKQGRDTGELFF. CDR3 DNA sequence: TGCGCCAGCAGCCCCAAACAGGGGCGGGACACCGGGGAGCTGTTTTTT.

This chain connects TRBV27 to TRBJ2-4; possibly TRBD1 for D (5 bases). The length of the CDR3 is 16 residues. Germline V lookup: CDR1 MNHEY, CDR2 SMNVEV (reference sequence). The V end lost 2 bases, the J end lost 0 bases, and 11 bases lay between the germline ends. The CDR3 sequence: CASSLGSGIAKNIQYF. The CDR3 region has the DNA TGTGCCAGCAGTTTAGGGTCAGGGATAGCCAAAAACATTCAGTACTTC.

The V call is TRBV5-6, the J call TRBJ1-1; D is uncertain. Trimming took off 5 bases at V and 4 bases at J, with 15 bases between the two ends. The CDR3 sequence is 14 residues long. CDR1 SGHDT and CDR2 YYEEEE come from the germline V gene. This CDR3 reads CASSSTATGTEAFF. Written as DNA, the CDR3 is TGTGCCAGCAGTTCTACGGCGACTGGCACTGAAGCTTTCTTT.

The V gene is TRBV12-3 or TRBV12-4, the J gene TRBJ2-1; D perhaps matches TRBD2 (6 bases). With 7 bases removed from V and 3 bases from J, the gap between germline ends came to 16 bases. The CDR3 is 15 residues long. CDR3 amino acids: CASTLWRGDYNEQFF. For the CDR3, the DNA is TGTGCCAGCACCCTCTGGCGGGGAGACTACAATGAGCAGTTCTTC.

The chain combines TRBV15 with TRBJ2-5; 7 bases match TRBD2. In germline, CDR1 is LNHNV, CDR2 YYDKDF (reference sequence). The V and J ends lost 1 base and 2 bases, in that order; junction bases with no gene match: 4. This CDR3 has 15 residues. CDR3 region: CATSRAGTTQETQYF. The CDR3 bases are TGTGCCACCAGCAGAGCCGGGACTACTCAAGAGACCCAGTACTTC.

This clonotype was seen once. The chain recombines TRBV19 with TRBJ1-5; weak D call: TRBD1 (5 bases). CDR1 and CDR2 (germline): LNHDA, SQIVND (reference sequence). The CDR3 contains 14 residues. Trimming removed 7 bases from V and 1 base from J, with 11 bases in between. The chain's CDR3 is CASTIRDSNQPQHF. The CDR3 coding sequence is TGTGCCAGTACCATCCGGGACAGCAATCAGCCCCAGCATTTT. Supplemented by reference TRBV19 and TRBJ1-5, the full variable domain reads DGGITQSPKYLFRKEGQNVTLSCEQNLNHDAMYWYRQDPGQGLRLIYYSQIVNDFQKGDIAEGYSVSREKKESFPLTVTSAQKNPTAFYLCASTIRDSNQPQHFGDGTRLSIL.

The rearrangement links TRBV27 to TRBJ1-5; D uncertain. Germline V gives CDR1 MNHEY, CDR2 SMNVEV (reference sequence). CDR3 length equals 15 residues. The V and J ends lost 5 bases and 5 bases respectively, with 16 bases between them. The CDR3 is CASSPTNGFYQPQHF. The DNA of the CDR3 is TGTGCCAGCAGTCCGACCAACGGGTTTTATCAGCCCCAGCATTTT.

This clonotype was counted once. The rearrangement joins TRBV13 to TRBJ2-1; 8 bases align to TRBD2. CDR1 and CDR2 from the germline V gene are PRHDT and FYEKMQ (reference sequence). This CDR3 spans 16 amino acids. V shed 5 bases, J shed 6 bases, and the junction held 12 bases outside the gene matches. The chain's CDR3 is CASSPPGLDLINEQFF. CDR3 sequence (DNA): TGTGCCAGCAGCCCTCCGGGACTAGATTTGATCAATGAGCAGTTCTTC.